This T cell receptor beta chain was documented in a study of T cell repertoires in cytomegalovirus infection. Study information: CMV infection plus the matching HLA type was flagged by public TCR beta signatures. Findings of the study overall: Public TCR beta family frequency separated CMV-and-HLA carriers, including in an independent cohort.

From the reads, TCRdb called clonotypes with MiXCR, one entry per CDR3 protein. Among a few hundred thousand distinct CDR3 sequences listed, under 55% were seen once. Remarks on this clonotype: Its matching antigen is unknown.

The trim removed 6 bases at V and 2 bases at J, leaving 9 bases unmatched. CDR3 length equals 15 residues. This chain connects TRBV12-3 or TRBV12-4 to TRBJ2-7, with TRBD1 identical over 8 bases. The origin of this receptor is a human donor in good health (CMV status not recorded). Some clones in this sample may be carry-over from other donors' samples. Sample: cultured PBMCs, taken from culture after CMV antigen stimulation. The CDR3 region is CASRDTGTGTYEQYF. CDR3 DNA: TGTGCCAGCAGGGATACCGGGACAGGAACCTACGAGCAGTACTTC.